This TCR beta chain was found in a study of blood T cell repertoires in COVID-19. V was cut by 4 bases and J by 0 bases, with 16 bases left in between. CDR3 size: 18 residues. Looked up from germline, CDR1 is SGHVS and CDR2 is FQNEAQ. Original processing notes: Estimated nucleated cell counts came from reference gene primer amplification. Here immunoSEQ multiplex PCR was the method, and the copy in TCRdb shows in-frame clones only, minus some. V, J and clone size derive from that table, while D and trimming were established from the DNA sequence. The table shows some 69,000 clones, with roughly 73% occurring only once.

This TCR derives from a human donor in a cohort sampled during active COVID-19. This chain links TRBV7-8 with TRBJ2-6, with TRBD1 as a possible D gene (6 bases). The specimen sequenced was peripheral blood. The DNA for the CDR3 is TGTGCCAGCAGCTCCCCGATACAGGGTGCCTCTGGGGCCAACGTCCTGACTTTC. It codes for CASSSPIQGASGANVLTF.